This TCR beta chain is drawn from a study of PD-L1 blockade in urothelial cancer. This CDR3 is built from 14 residues. Assay used: immunoSEQ multiplex PCR; TCRdb lists only in-frame clones, some missing. Here the sample spans tens of thousands of clones, 80% to 90% being singletons. Time point in this sample: peripheral blood 6 weeks after treatment start. The V call is TRBV21-1, the J call TRBJ2-5; the listed D gene, TRBD2, was not tested against the DNA. TRBV21-1 is classified as a pseudogene. The sample consisted of PBMCs, taken around atezolizumab (anti-PD-L1) treatment. This sequence was found in a man aged 65-85 years with urothelial cancer. CDR3 loop: CASTHAALQETQYF. CDR3 in DNA: TGTGCCAGCACCCACGCGGCCCTTCAAGAGACCCAGTACTTC.